This TCR beta chain was captured by sequencing in a study of shared clonotypes between healthy human individuals. Study-wide points: Generally, naive subsets came out with larger estimated richness than memory subsets. Non-shared clonotypes had lower generation probabilities than clonotypes shared by all four sorted-subset donors.

The donors, healthy adults who were HIV-negative, had experienced no recent acute infections or vaccinations. Sequenced by immunoSEQ multiplex PCR; TCRdb stores in-frame clones only, minus some. Found here are millions of clones, over 90% of them singletons; the top ten hold 0.39%. A remark on this clone: What it recognizes is unknown.

V shed 0 bases and J 4 bases; nucleotides not matched to a gene: 4. Germline CDR1 is LGHNA and CDR2 is YNFKEQ. This CDR3 has 16 amino acids. The chain couples TRBV4-2 to TRBJ2-2, with TRBD1 matching over 8 bases. The sample was naive CD4+ T cells from PBMCs. Subset denoted: CD45RA+ positively selected. The TCR comes from a man younger than 35 in good health. Some clones in this sample may be carry-over from other donors' samples. The CDR3: CASSQDPTGVTGELFF. The CDR3 DNA reads TGTGCCAGCAGCCAAGATCCGACAGGGGTCACCGGGGAGCTGTTTTTT.